Below are 9 T cell receptor beta chains sequenced from a single sample in a study of shared T cell receptors in the human thymus. Libraries were prepared by immunoSEQ multiplex PCR; TCRdb keeps only in-frame clonotypes and omits some of them. Found here are fewer than 700,000 clones, 85% to 90% of them singletons; the top ten hold about 0.01%. The sample was also reused in another study, on human thymus T cells.

Sequenced sample: thymocytes. These receptors originate from a boy younger than two with a congenital heart defect.

V and J are TRBV6-1 and TRBJ1-2; 10 bases are shared with TRBD1. This CDR3 is built from 13 residues. After removal of 9 bases from V and 3 bases from J, the junction contained 4 bases not matched to a gene. Germline V lookup: CDR1 MNHNS, CDR2 SASEGT. The CDR3 here is CASKDRGDYGYTF. The CDR3 coding sequence is TGTGCCAGTAAGGACAGGGGGGACTATGGCTACACCTTC.

V is TRBV6-6 and J is TRBJ2-7; D might be TRBD2 (5 bases). Germline V lookup: CDR1 MNHNY, CDR2 SVGAGI (reference sequence). This CDR3 is 14 amino acids long. Trimming removed 6 bases at V and 6 bases at J, with 18 bases between. CDR3 region: CASSSRPVRGEQYF. CDR3 sequence (DNA): TGTGCCAGCAGCTCCAGACCCGTCCGGGGCGAGCAGTACTTC.

The chain employs TRBV7-3 and TRBJ2-3; tentative D call: TRBD1 (5 bases). The germline V gene encodes CDR1 SGHTA and CDR2 FQGTGA. There are 15 residues in the CDR3. Trimming stripped 2 bases from V and 4 bases from J, with 13 bases between. CDR3: CASSLVGGHADTQYF. The CDR3 bases are TGTGCCAGCAGCTTAGTCGGCGGACATGCAGATACGCAGTATTTT.

V and J are TRBV27 and TRBJ1-2, with D possibly matching TRBD1 (6 bases). The CDR3 extends over 17 amino acids. Germline V lookup: CDR1 MNHEY, CDR2 SMNVEV (reference sequence). Trimming removed 8 bases from V and 4 bases from J, with 26 bases in between. The CDR3 region has the DNA TGTGCCAGCCCTACTTCGGGACAATCAATTACAATCTATGGCTACACCTTC. This encodes CASPTSGQSITIYGYTF.

This chain uses TRBV6-6 with TRBJ2-7, with D perhaps TRBD2 (6 bases). The CDR3 covers 15 residues. Germline V CDR1 and CDR2: MNHNY, SVGAGI (reference sequence). V dropped 0 bases and J dropped 3 bases, with 12 bases sitting between them. CDR3 sequence (DNA): TGTGCCAGCAGTTACTCGAACGGGACTTTCTACGAGCAGTACTTC. Its translation: CASSYSNGTFYEQYF.

This clone has just one count. This chain links TRBV18 with TRBJ1-1; D ambiguous. V was shortened by 3 bases and J by 10 bases, with 15 bases between the two germline ends. The CDR3 covers 13 residues. CDR1 is KGHSH, CDR2 LQKENI, per germline. The CDR3 nucleotides read TGTGCCAGCTCACCGGTACGGGAAGCCGGAGCTTTCTTT. Protein sequence: CASSPVREAGAFF.

The chain combines TRBV27 with TRBJ2-1; 8 bases match TRBD2. Unmatched junction bases numbered 10, after V lost 3 bases and J lost 12 bases. The CDR3 has 14 residues. CDR1 is MNHEY and CDR2 is SMNVEV in the germline V gene (reference sequence). CDR3 loop: CASSFVAGGPLQFF. DNA for the CDR3: TGTGCCAGCAGTTTCGTGGCGGGAGGACCGCTGCAGTTCTTC.

V gene TRBV5-1 combines with J gene TRBJ2-7, with 7 bases fitting TRBD2. V lost 7 bases to trimming and J lost 0 bases; unmatched junction nucleotides: 10. This CDR3 spans 15 amino acids. Germline assignment: CDR1 SGHRS and CDR2 YFSETQ. The DNA for the CDR3 is TGCGCCAGCGGCGTCATGGGGGGGAGCTCCTACGAGCAGTACTTC. Protein sequence: CASGVMGGSSYEQYF.

J is TRBJ2-7 and V is TRBV27; 8 bases match TRBD2. Germline V gives CDR1 MNHEY, CDR2 SMNVEV (reference sequence). V was clipped by 5 bases and J by 3 bases; unmatched bases: 9. The CDR3 runs 15 residues. CDR3 in amino acids: CASSPRGAYYYEQYF. The CDR3, as DNA: TGTGCCAGCAGTCCGCGGGGGGCATACTACTACGAGCAGTACTTC.